A single sample gave rise to the 17 T cell receptor beta chains below, sequenced in a study of blood T cell repertoires in COVID-19. The data were produced by immunoSEQ multiplex PCR, yet TCRdb's version contains in-frame clones alone and is incomplete. Seen here are around 190,000 clones, around nine tenths observed once, and the top ten hold about a sixth. The sample consisted of peripheral blood. Receptors were obtained from a middle-aged man with COVID-19, enrolled during active disease.

The chain is built from TRBV6-5 and TRBJ2-3; TRBD2 matches at 9 bases. The CDR3 length is 15 residues. The germline CDR1 and CDR2 sequences are MNHEY and SVGAGI. Unmatched junction bases numbered 6, after V lost 6 bases and J lost 2 bases. CDR3 sequence reads: CASRIAGALTDTQYF. Written as DNA, the CDR3 is TGTGCCAGCAGGATAGCGGGGGCCCTCACAGATACGCAGTATTTT.

This chain links TRBV24-1 with TRBJ2-1; 9 bases map to TRBD2. Trimming at V came to 7 bases and at J to 15 bases, leaving 15 bases not matched to a gene. CDR1 is KGHDR and CDR2 is SFDVKD in the germline V gene. CDR3 length: 14 residues. DNA for the CDR3: TGTGCCACCAGCCATGACATAGCGGGAGCCCGACGGTTCTTC. This encodes CATSHDIAGARRFF.

This chain connects TRBV19 to TRBJ1-5; no reliable D call. The CDR3 runs 14 residues. The V gene lost 3 bases and the J gene lost 4 bases, with 10 bases spanning the gap. The V gene's germline CDR1 is LNHDA and CDR2 SQIVND (reference sequence). The CDR3 is CASSIRDTNQPQHF. The CDR3 DNA reads TGTGCCAGTAGTATTCGTGACACTAATCAGCCCCAGCATTTT. Variable domain in full (rest from reference TRBV19 and TRBJ1-5): DGGITQSPKYLFRKEGQNVTLSCEQNLNHDAMYWYRQDPGQGLRLIYYSQIVNDFQKGDIAEGYSVSREKKESFPLTVTSAQKNPTAFYLCASSIRDTNQPQHFGDGTRLSIL.

The rearrangement links TRBV19 to TRBJ2-1, with TRBD2 identical over 9 bases. The CDR3 loop spans 18 amino acids. V lost 4 bases to trimming and J lost 0 bases; unmatched junction nucleotides: 10. Germline CDR1 LNHDA, CDR2 SQIVND (reference sequence). This CDR3 is CASSKDLAGVYSYNEQFF. In DNA, the CDR3 is TGTGCCAGTAGTAAGGATTTAGCGGGAGTATACTCCTACAATGAGCAGTTCTTC.

This clone occurred a few times. The chain is built from TRBV5-1 and TRBJ1-1; 7 bases map to TRBD1. V shed 0 bases and J 11 bases; nucleotides not matched to a gene: 7. This CDR3 region has 13 residues. From germline, CDR1 is SGHRS and CDR2 YFSETQ. The CDR3 coding sequence is TGCGCCAGCAGCTTGGCCCTTGACAGGGATGCTTTCTTT. Translation: CASSLALDRDAFF.

The J gene is TRBJ2-7, the V gene TRBV19, with TRBD1 identical over 10 bases. V shed 3 bases, J shed 2 bases, and the junction held 4 bases outside the gene matches. Per germline, CDR1 LNHDA and CDR2 SQIVND (reference sequence). CDR3 length: 15 amino acids. The CDR3 DNA is TGTGCCAGTAGTATCGGACAGGGGGGCCCCTACGAGCAGTACTTC. Its protein product is CASSIGQGGPYEQYF.

The V gene is TRBV30, the J gene TRBJ2-7; TRBD2 aligns across 14 bases. The V gene end was trimmed by 2 bases and the J gene end by 3 bases; junction bases not matched to a gene: 15. Germline V gene sequence: CDR1 GTSNPN, CDR2 SVGIG (reference sequence). CDR3 size: 19 residues. The CDR3 region has the DNA TGTGCCTGGAGTCGGGTGGGACTAGCGGGAGCCTCTCGTGGCTACGAGCAGTACTTC. Translated, it gives CAWSRVGLAGASRGYEQYF.

This rearrangement joins TRBV24-1 to TRBJ2-1; TRBD2 agrees at 14 bases. The CDR3 totals 16 residues. V lost 2 bases and J lost 10; bases outside the gene matches: 6. CDR1 is KGHDR, CDR2 SFDVKD, per germline. The CDR3 sequence is CATSDSRRTSGREQFF. CDR3 in DNA: TGTGCCACCAGTGATTCCCGCAGGACTAGCGGGAGGGAGCAGTTCTTC.

This chain joins TRBV5-1 and TRBJ2-5; D is unclear. V dropped 4 bases and J dropped 5 bases, with 9 bases sitting between them. CDR1 and CDR2 from the germline V gene are SGHRS and YFSETQ. This CDR3 comprises 12 residues. The CDR3 DNA reads TGCGCCAGCAGCCCACAGAGCGAGACCCAGTACTTC. It yields the protein CASSPQSETQYF.

The V gene is TRBV15, the J gene TRBJ1-5, with TRBD1 matching over 11 bases. V was pared by 4 bases and J by 2 bases, with 10 bases of the junction left unmatched. Germline V gene lookup returns CDR1 LNHNV and CDR2 YYDKDF (reference sequence). This CDR3 has 18 amino acids. DNA of the CDR3: TGTGCCACCAGCAAAGGGGACAGGGGGGGTTATGGCAATCAGCCCCAGCATTTT. Residues: CATSKGDRGGYGNQPQHF.

The CDR3 DNA reads TGTGCCAGCAGCTTAGGTCCACAGGGTAATAATTCACCCCTCCACTTT. Amino acids: CASSLGPQGNNSPLHF. The chain has TRBV7-9 and TRBJ1-6, with D possibly TRBD1 on 6 matching bases. Looked up from germline, CDR1 is SEHNR and CDR2 is FQNEAQ (reference sequence). The length of the CDR3 is 16 residues. The V gene lost 1 base and the J gene lost 5 bases, with 12 bases spanning the gap.

This rearrangement joins TRBV30 to TRBJ1-1; 7 bases match TRBD1. The CDR3 contains 13 residues. V shed 5 bases and J 3 bases; nucleotides not matched to a gene: 6. Germline V gene data show CDR1 as GTSNPN and CDR2 as SVGIG (reference sequence). The CDR3 loop is CAWSDRSDTEAFF. The DNA for the CDR3 is TGTGCCTGGTCGGACAGGTCGGACACTGAAGCTTTCTTT.

The rearrangement uses TRBV15 and TRBJ1-4; maybe TRBD1 (6 bases). Germline lookup yields CDR1 LNHNV and CDR2 YYDKDF (reference sequence). This CDR3 is built from 17 residues. V shed 2 bases and J shed 8 bases, with 21 bases lying between them. CDR3 region: CATSRPTGGRASEKLFF. The CDR3, as DNA: TGTGCCACCAGCAGACCTACGGGGGGCAGGGCGTCCGAAAAACTGTTTTTT.

The chain carries TRBV7-9 and TRBJ1-4, with 11 positions matching TRBD1. V lost 5 bases to trimming and J lost 8 bases; unmatched junction nucleotides: 7. The CDR3 has 15 residues. Germline-derived CDR1 and CDR2 are SEHNR and FQNEAQ (reference sequence). CDR3 region: CASSRTGGVEEKLFF. The CDR3 DNA sequence: TGTGCCAGCAGCCGGACAGGGGGCGTTGAGGAAAAACTGTTTTTT.

This sequence joins TRBV7-2 and TRBJ2-3; a weak D match, TRBD1 (6 bases). Germline V CDR1 and CDR2: SGHTA, FQGNSA. The CDR3 is 14 residues long. V was clipped by 3 bases and J by 1 base, with 8 bases between them. The CDR3 here is CASSFHRGTDTQYF. Here the CDR3 DNA reads TGTGCCAGCAGCTTCCACAGGGGCACAGATACGCAGTATTTT.

The chain recombines TRBV28 with TRBJ1-5; D is possibly TRBD1 (5 bases). Germline CDR1 and CDR2: MDHEN and SYDVKM. The CDR3 loop spans 18 amino acids. The germline V and J ends were trimmed by 6 bases and 2 bases, with 23 bases remaining between them. The CDR3 nucleotides are TGTGCCAGCAGGAACCCCGGGCAGGGAGGATGGGGCAATCAGCCCCAGCATTTT. Protein sequence: CASRNPGQGGWGNQPQHF.

This clone appeared once. V and J are TRBV4-3 and TRBJ2-1; 8 bases line up with TRBD2. This CDR3 contains 19 residues. Germline V gives CDR1 LGHNA, CDR2 YSLEER. J gave up 6 bases and V 0 bases, and 16 bases lay outside the gene matches. The DNA for the CDR3 is TGCGCCAGCAGCCAAGATAGGGCAGGGAGACTAGCGAGGCGCAATGAGCAGTTCTTC. Amino acid sequence: CASSQDRAGRLARRNEQFF.